This T cell receptor beta chain was sequenced during a study of T cell clones after liver transplantation (dated by TCRdb to the late 2010s). Background on the whole study: Samples were obtained from ITN030ST, a randomized trial in which withdrawal of immunosuppression was attempted within 2 years of liver transplantation. Donor-reactive T cell clones were identified using TCRbeta sequencing after a pre-transplant mixed lymphocyte reaction and were then followed in post-transplant blood. As an antigen-independent comparator for donor-reactive sequences, third party-reactive TCRbeta sequences were also identified from pre-transplant MLRs. Of the eight recipients, a few were HCV-positive, while the remaining recipients had been transplanted for non-autoimmune, non-viral indications. No induction therapy was given to the subjects, and standard immunosuppression was administered until randomization at 12-24 months post-transplant. Tolerance was defined as complete withdrawal of immunosuppression for at least one year without a rise in liver enzymes beyond twice the upper limit of normal. Blood samples were collected pre-transplant, pre-randomization before withdrawal, and post-randomization after either full withdrawal or failed withdrawal. Of the 8 liver transplant recipients making up the studied cohort, 3 were classified as tolerant and 5 as non-tolerant. On the study overall, not on this receptor specifically: A greater decline was seen for donor-reactive sequences than for third party-reactive sequences, suggesting partial antigen-specific deletion unrelated to withdrawal success. In two subjects, low numbers of available donor cells limited the measurable donor-reactive repertoire. In most of the 8 subjects, circulating donor-reactive CD4 TCRbeta sequences decreased significantly after transplant, regardless of tolerance or HCV status. After accounting for repertoire turnover, donor-reactive detection was significantly reduced in 7 of 8 subjects for CD4 and 8 of 8 for CD8. Because no allograft tissue specimens were available, donor-reactive T cells may have migrated into the graft instead of being deleted. Conclusions were preliminary, limited by small, heterogeneous patient numbers and non-standardized post-transplant time points.

The germline ends are 11 bases apart after V is trimmed by 5 bases and J by 3 bases. Measured from the cysteine to the phenylalanine, the CDR3 is 13 residues long. This entry keeps only the CDR3 DNA: 39 bases, framed from base 1. Taken from the germline V gene, the CDR1 and CDR2 loops are SGHTA and FQGNSA. Using immunoSEQ, frozen genomic DNA was subjected to high-throughput TCRbeta CDR3 sequencing, a process that included PCR amplification, mapping, bias correction and internal controls. Regarding the original processing steps: Only productive rearrangements were retained, and each unique TCRbeta sequence was defined by its CDR3 nucleotide sequence together with its V and J gene. Donor-reactive sequences required at least 5-fold expansion in CFSE-low cells versus unstimulated pre-transplant cells and at least 0.01% frequency. To ensure at least 90% detection power, minimum frequency thresholds were set for each subject based on that subject's lowest-template unstimulated sample. Jensen-Shannon divergence between the top 1000 TCRbeta sequences post-transplant and pre-transplant was used to measure repertoire turnover. Two-sided Fisher's exact tests were used to test for changes in how often donor-reactive sequences were detected. The table was pulled from immuneACCESS by TCRdb, which kept in-frame rearrangements only. Such tables lose some clones; where checked, under half of the loss comes from unresolved V genes, and the rest has no known cause. V and J calls and clone size come straight from that table; D and trimming were deduced from the DNA. This sample holds about 6,100 clones; 81% were observed only once. The ten top clones hold 35% to 40% of the sample.

Details on this clone: Its cognate antigen has yet to be identified. One base away there is no much larger clone; base qualities are not given.

The sample's time point label, in plain terms: pre-transplant. Thawed unstimulated PBMCs were stained for CD3, CD4 and CD8 and FACS-sorted into CD3+CD4+ and CD3+CD8+ populations. Each of the 8 studied subjects was randomized to immunosuppression withdrawal. The Qiagen DNeasy Blood and Tissue Kit was used for isolation of genomic DNA. The receptor was isolated from a human donor who received a liver transplant. The sample was CD8+ T cells from blood, taken before liver transplant. This chain is built from TRBV7-2 and TRBJ2-7; the best D guess is TRBD2, with 5 bases matching. CDR3 region: CASSIRLIYEQYF. The DNA sequence is TGTGCCAGCAGCATACGACTAATCTACGAGCAGTACTTC. Reference TRBV7-2 and TRBJ2-7 genes cover what lies past the CDR3, so the full variable domain is GAGVSQSPSNKVTEKGKDVELRCDPISGHTALYWYRQSLGQGLEFLIYFQGNSAPDKSGLPSDRFSAERTGGSVSTLTIQRTQQEDSAVYLCASSIRLIYEQYFGPGTRLTVT.